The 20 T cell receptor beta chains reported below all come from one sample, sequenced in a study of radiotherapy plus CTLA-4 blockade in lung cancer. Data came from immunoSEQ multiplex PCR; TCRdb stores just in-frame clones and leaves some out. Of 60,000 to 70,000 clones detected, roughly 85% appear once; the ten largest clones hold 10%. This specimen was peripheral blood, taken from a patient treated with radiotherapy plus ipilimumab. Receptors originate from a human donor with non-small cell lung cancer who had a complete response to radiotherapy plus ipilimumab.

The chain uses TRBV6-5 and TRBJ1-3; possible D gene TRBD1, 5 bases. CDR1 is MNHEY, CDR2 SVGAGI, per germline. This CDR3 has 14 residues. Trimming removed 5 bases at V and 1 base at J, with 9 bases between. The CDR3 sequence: CASSPGGSGNTIYF. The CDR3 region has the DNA TGTGCCAGCAGTCCTGGGGGTTCTGGAAACACCATATATTTT.

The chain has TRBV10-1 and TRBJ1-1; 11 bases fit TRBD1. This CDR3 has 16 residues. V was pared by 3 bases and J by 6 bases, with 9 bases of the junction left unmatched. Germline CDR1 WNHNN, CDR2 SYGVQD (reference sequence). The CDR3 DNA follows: TGCGCCAGCAGTGAAGGGACAGGGGGAGGTAGCTCTGAAGCTTTCTTT. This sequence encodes CASSEGTGGGSSEAFF.

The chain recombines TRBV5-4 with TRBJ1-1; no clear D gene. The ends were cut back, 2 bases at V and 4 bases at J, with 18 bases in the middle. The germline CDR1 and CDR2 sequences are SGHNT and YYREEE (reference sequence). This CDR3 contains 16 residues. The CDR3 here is CASSFSNTKGSTEAFF. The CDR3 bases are TGTGCCAGCAGCTTCTCGAACACCAAAGGGAGCACTGAAGCTTTCTTT.

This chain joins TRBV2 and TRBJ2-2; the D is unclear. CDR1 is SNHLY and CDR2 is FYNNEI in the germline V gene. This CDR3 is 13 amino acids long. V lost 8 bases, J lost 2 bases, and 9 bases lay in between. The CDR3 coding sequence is TGTGCCAGCCAACGGCGAAACACCGGGGAGCTGTTTTTT. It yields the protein CASQRRNTGELFF.

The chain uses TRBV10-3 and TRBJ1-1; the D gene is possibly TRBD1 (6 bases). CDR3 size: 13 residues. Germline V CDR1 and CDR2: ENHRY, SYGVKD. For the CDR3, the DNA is TGTGCTTTAACACAGGGCGAGAACACTGAAGCTTTCTTT. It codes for CALTQGENTEAFF.

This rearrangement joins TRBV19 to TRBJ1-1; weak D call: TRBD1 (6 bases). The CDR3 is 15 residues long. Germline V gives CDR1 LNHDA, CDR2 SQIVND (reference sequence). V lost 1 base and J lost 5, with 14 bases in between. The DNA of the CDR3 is TGTGCCAGTAGTATAGGGTCAGGGGCGGGAACTGAAGCTTTCTTT. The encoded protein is CASSIGSGAGTEAFF. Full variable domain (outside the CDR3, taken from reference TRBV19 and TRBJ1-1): DGGITQSPKYLFRKEGQNVTLSCEQNLNHDAMYWYRQDPGQGLRLIYYSQIVNDFQKGDIAEGYSVSREKKESFPLTVTSAQKNPTAFYLCASSIGSGAGTEAFFGQGTRLTVV.

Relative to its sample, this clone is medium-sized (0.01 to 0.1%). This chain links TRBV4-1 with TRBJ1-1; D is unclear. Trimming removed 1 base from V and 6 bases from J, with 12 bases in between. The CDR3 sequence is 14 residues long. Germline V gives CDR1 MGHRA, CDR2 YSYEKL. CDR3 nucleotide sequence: TGCGCCAGCAGCCAAGGACCAGATAGGGCTGAAGCTTTCTTT. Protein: CASSQGPDRAEAFF.

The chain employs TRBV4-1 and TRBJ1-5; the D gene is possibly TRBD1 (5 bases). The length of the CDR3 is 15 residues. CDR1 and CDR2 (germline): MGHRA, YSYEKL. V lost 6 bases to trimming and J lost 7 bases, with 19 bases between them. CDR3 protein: CASRIGQGEAQPQHF. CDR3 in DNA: TGCGCCAGCAGAATTGGGCAGGGAGAGGCACAGCCCCAGCATTTT.

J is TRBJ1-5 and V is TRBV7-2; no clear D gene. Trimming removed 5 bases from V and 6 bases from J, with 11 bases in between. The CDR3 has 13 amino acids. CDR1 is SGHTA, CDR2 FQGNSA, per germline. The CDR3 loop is CASSPSFGQPQHF. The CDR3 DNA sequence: TGTGCCAGCAGCCCATCCTTCGGTCAGCCCCAGCATTTT.

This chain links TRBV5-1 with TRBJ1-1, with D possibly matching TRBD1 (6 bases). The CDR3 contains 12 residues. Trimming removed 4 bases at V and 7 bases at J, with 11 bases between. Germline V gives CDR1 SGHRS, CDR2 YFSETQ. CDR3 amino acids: CASSVDRFEAFF. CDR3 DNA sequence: TGCGCCAGCAGCGTCGACAGGTTTGAAGCTTTCTTT.

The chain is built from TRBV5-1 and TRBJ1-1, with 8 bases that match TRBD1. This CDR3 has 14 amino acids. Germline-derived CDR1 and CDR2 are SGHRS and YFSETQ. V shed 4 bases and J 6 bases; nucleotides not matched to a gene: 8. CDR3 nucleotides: TGCGCCAGCAGCCCCTTCGACAGGGGCGCTGAAGCTTTCTTT. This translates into CASSPFDRGAEAFF.

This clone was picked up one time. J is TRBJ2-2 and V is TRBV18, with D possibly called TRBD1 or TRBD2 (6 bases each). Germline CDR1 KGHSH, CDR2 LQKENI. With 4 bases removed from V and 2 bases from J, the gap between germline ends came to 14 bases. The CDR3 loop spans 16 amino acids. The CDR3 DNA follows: TGTGCCAGCTCACACGGGAGACAGGATAACACCGGGGAGCTGTTTTTT. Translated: CASSHGRQDNTGELFF.

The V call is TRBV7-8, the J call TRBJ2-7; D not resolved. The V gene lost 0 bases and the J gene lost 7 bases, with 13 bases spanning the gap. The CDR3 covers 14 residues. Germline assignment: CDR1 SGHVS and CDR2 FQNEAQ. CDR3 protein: CASSLAGGMKEQYV. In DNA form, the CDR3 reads TGTGCCAGCAGCTTAGCTGGTGGTATGAAAGAGCAGTACGTC.

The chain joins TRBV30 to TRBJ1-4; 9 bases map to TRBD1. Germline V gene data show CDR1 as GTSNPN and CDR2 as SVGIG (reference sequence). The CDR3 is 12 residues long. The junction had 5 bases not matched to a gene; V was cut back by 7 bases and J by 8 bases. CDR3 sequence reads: CASQGAGEKLFF. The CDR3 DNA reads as TGTGCCTCACAGGGGGCAGGAGAAAAACTGTTTTTT.

In nucleotides, the CDR3 is TGTGCCAGCTCCCGACAGGGGGCTGGGGGCTACACCTTC. Translated: CASSRQGAGGYTF. V and J are TRBV7-2 and TRBJ1-2; 10 nucleotides agree with TRBD1. Germline CDR1 is SGHTA and CDR2 is FQGNSA. V lost 8 bases to trimming and J lost 8 bases; unmatched junction nucleotides: 8. CDR3 size: 13 residues.

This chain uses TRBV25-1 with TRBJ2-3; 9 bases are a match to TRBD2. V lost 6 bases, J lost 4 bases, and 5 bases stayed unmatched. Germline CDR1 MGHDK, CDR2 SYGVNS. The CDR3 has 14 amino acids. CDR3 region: CASRSSGKSDTQYF. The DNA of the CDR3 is TGTGCCAGCAGATCTAGCGGGAAGTCAGATACGCAGTATTTT.

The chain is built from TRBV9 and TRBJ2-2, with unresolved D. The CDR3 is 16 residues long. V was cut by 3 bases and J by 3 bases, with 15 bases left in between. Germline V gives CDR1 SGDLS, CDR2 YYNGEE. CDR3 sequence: CASSDPDPRYTGELFF. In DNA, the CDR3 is TGTGCCAGCAGCGATCCGGACCCGAGGTACACCGGGGAGCTGTTTTTT. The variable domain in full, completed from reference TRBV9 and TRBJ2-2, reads DSGVTQTPKHLITATGQRVTLRCSPRSGDLSVYWYQQSLDQGLQFLIQYYNGEERAKGNILERFSAQQFPDLHSELNLSSLELGDSALYFCASSDPDPRYTGELFFGEGSRLTVL.

The CDR3 DNA reads TGTGCCAGCAGCTCCGGGCTCCAGCTTTATGGCTACACCTTC. Its translation is CASSSGLQLYGYTF. The V and J genes are TRBV5-6 and TRBJ1-2; D is unclear. This CDR3 comprises 14 residues. Germline values: CDR1 SGHDT, CDR2 YYEEEE. Trimming removed 3 bases at V and 5 bases at J, with 14 bases between.

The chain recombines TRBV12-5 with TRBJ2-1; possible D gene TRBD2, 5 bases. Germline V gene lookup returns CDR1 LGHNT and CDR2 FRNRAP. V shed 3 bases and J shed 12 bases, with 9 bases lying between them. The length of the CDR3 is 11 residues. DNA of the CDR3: TGTGCTAGTGGTTTAGACCTAGCGCAGTTCTTC. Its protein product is CASGLDLAQFF.

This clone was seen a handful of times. CDR3 sequence reads: CSVGGLGNYGYTF. The CDR3 nucleotides are TGCAGCGTTGGAGGCTTGGGGAACTATGGCTACACCTTC. V and J are TRBV29-1 and TRBJ1-2; D uncertain. V was cut by 4 bases and J by 2 bases, with 11 bases left in between. The CDR3 covers 13 residues. CDR1 and CDR2 (germline): SQVTM, ANQGSEA.